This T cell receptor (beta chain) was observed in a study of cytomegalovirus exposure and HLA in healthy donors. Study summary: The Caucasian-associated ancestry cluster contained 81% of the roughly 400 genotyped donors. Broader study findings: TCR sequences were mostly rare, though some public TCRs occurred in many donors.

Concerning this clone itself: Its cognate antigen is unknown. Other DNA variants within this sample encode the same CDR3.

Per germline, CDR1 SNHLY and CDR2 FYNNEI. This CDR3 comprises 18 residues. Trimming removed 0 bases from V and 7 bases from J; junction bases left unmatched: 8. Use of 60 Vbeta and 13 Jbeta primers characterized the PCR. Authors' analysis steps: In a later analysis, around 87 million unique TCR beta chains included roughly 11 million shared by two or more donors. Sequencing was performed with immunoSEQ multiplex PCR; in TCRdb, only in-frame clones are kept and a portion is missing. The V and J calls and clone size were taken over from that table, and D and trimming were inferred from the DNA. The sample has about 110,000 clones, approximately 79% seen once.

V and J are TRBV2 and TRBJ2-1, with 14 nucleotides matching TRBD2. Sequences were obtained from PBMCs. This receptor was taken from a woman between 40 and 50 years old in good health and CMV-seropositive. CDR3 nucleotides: TGTGCCAGCAGTGAAGCCCTTTTGACTAGCGGGGGGGTGAATGAGCAGTTCTTC. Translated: CASSEALLTSGGVNEQFF.